This T cell receptor (beta chain) was retrieved from a study of metastatic and nonmetastatic thyroid tumors. Turning to the study itself: Peripheral blood and tumor or nodule samples from malignant and benign thyroid patients were compared. Whole-study findings and limits: Patients with malignant thyroid tumors reportedly had significantly higher TCR beta diversity than those with benign nodules, in blood and tumor.

Original handling: Using the CDR3 differences seen across clinicopathological groups, the authors built a distant-metastasis classifier for papillary thyroid cancer, which was meant to discriminate distant-metastatic patients. Using MiXCR, TCRdb reanalyzed the PCR reads. The V and J calls shown here were made by TCRdb, not taken from the authors' results. The profile covers about 24,000 clones, with 20% to 25% appearing a single time and 70% to 75% taken by the ten largest. Patients underwent thyroid surgery, and none had received any treatment before it. This clone occurred many times. The antigen remains unidentified. The origin of this receptor is a male donor with papillary thyroid cancer or a benign thyroid nodule (not recorded which). Some clones in this sample may be carry-over from other donors' samples. The material sequenced was blood.

CDR3 amino acids: CSAGRGQSQPQHF. The CDR3 nucleotides read TGCAGTGCTGGCAGGGGGCAAAGTCAGCCCCAGCATTTT. This rearrangement joins TRBV20-1 to TRBJ1-5, with TRBD1 matching 8 bases. The J segment lost 6 bases and the V segment lost 5 bases, leaving 6 bases of the junction unmatched. The CDR3 covers 13 residues. Germline V gene lookup returns CDR1 DFQATT and CDR2 SNEGSKA (reference sequence).